The sequence of this T cell receptor (beta chain) was determined in a study of T cells in tuberculosis. Across the whole study: PBMC were archived before or within 7 days of starting treatment. Study results and limitations: Active tuberculosis TCR-alpha repertoires lay closer to GMM-specific TCRs than IGRA-negative controls, suggesting clonal expansion.

With respect to this clone: Its antigen is as yet unknown.

Germline V gene sequence: CDR1 MNHEY, CDR2 SMNVEV (reference sequence). This CDR3 region has 15 residues. V lost 7 bases to trimming and J lost 8 bases, with 20 bases between them. Sample time point: new active TB diagnosis, blood taken before or within 7 days of starting treatment. Sequenced by immunoSEQ multiplex PCR; TCRdb stores in-frame clones only, minus some. The data hold 25,000 to 35,000 clones, with roughly nine tenths observed a single time. The V gene is TRBV27, the J gene TRBJ1-4; a possible D gene is TRBD1 (5 bases). The TCR originated in an adult with tuberculosis. Sequences were derived from PBMCs, sampled at tuberculosis diagnosis. The CDR3 spells CASKSGTLNSEKLFF. The CDR3 bases are TGTGCCAGCAAATCCGGGACTTTAAACAGCGAAAAACTGTTTTTT.